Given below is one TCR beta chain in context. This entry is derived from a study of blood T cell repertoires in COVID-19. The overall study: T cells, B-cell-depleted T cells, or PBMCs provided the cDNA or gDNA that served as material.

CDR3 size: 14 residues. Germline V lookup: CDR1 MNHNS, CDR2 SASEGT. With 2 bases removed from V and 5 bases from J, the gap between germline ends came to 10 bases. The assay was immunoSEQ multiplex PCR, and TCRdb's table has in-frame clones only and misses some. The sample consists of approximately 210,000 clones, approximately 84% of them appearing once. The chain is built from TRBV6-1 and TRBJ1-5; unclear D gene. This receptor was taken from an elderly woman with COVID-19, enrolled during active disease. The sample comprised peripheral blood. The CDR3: CASSERGGDQPQHF. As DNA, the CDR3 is TGTGCCAGCAGTGAACGGGGTGGAGATCAGCCCCAGCATTTT.